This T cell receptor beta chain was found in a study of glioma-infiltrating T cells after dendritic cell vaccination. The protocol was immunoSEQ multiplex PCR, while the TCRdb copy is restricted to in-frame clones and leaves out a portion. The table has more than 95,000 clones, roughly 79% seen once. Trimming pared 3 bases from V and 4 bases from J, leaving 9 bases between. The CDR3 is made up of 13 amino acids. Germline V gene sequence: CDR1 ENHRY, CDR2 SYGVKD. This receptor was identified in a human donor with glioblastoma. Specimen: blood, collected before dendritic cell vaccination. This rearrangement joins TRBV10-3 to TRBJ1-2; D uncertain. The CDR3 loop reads CAISEESRYGYTF. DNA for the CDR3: TGTGCCATCAGTGAAGAAAGCCGCTATGGCTACACCTTC.